The 21 T cell receptor beta chains in this list originate from one sample, sequenced in a study of blood T cell repertoires in COVID-19. Measured with immunoSEQ multiplex PCR; TCRdb has only the in-frame clones, and not every one. This table has about 120,000 clones, 55% to 75% appearing once. What was sequenced was peripheral blood. These receptors were obtained from a human donor with acute or convalescent COVID-19. The donor label of this sample is uncertain.

This sequence joins TRBV24-1 and TRBJ1-2; TRBD1 agrees at 9 bases. Germline V CDR1 and CDR2: KGHDR, SFDVKD. The CDR3 length is 12 residues. V dropped 5 bases and J dropped 6; count of bases not matched to a gene: 0. CDR3 protein: CATSGDRDGYTF. The CDR3 DNA reads as TGTGCCACCAGTGGGGACAGGGATGGCTACACCTTC.

This rearrangement joins TRBV19 to TRBJ2-3; 7 positions agree with TRBD1. V was clipped by 7 bases and J by 3 bases; unmatched bases: 13. Germline assignment: CDR1 LNHDA and CDR2 SQIVND (reference sequence). The CDR3 runs to 16 residues. The CDR3 nucleotides are TGTGCCAGTACCGTACAGGGGAGAGGTGAGACAGATACGCAGTATTTT. This codes for CASTVQGRGETDTQYF.

J is TRBJ1-1 and V is TRBV10-1; no definite D call. Germline CDR1 is WNHNN and CDR2 is SYGVQD (reference sequence). Trimming pared 1 base from V and 1 base from J, leaving 4 bases between. The CDR3 totals 13 residues. This CDR3 reads CASSEYQNTEAFF. The DNA of the CDR3 is TGCGCCAGCAGTGAGTATCAGAACACTGAAGCTTTCTTT.

The J gene is TRBJ2-5, the V gene TRBV5-6; no definite D call. In germline, CDR1 is SGHDT, CDR2 YYEEEE. Trimming shortened V by 4 bases and J by 1 base, and 11 bases separated the two germline ends. CDR3 length: 14 residues. The CDR3 nucleotides are TGTGCCAGCAGCACTGCAGGATTCCAAGAGACCCAGTACTTC. Protein product: CASSTAGFQETQYF.

The chain carries TRBV2 and TRBJ1-1, with D possibly matching TRBD1 (6 bases). V was cut by 8 bases and J by 4 bases, with 14 bases left in between. Germline CDR1 is SNHLY and CDR2 is FYNNEI. The CDR3 length is 13 residues. CDR3 residues: CASGTQGGTEAFF. The CDR3 DNA sequence: TGTGCCAGCGGCACACAGGGCGGCACTGAAGCTTTCTTT.

CDR3 nucleotides: TGTGCCAGCAGCTTAAGGGACAGGGGAAAGACCCAGTACTTC. Its translation is CASSLRDRGKTQYF. This rearrangement joins TRBV7-8 to TRBJ2-5; 10 bases line up with TRBD1. Germline CDR1 is SGHVS and CDR2 is FQNEAQ. The CDR3 has 14 residues. The V and J ends lost 2 bases and 6 bases, in that order; junction bases with no gene match: 3.

This chain uses TRBV11-2 with TRBJ2-3, with 11 bases aligning to TRBD1. Germline loops: CDR1 SGHAT, CDR2 FQNNGV. This CDR3 comprises 15 residues. Germline trimming cut 3 bases from V and 5 bases from J; bases unmatched to any gene: 4. This CDR3 is CASSFEGTGGDTQYF. As DNA, the CDR3 is TGTGCCAGCAGCTTCGAGGGGACAGGGGGAGATACGCAGTATTTT. The variable domain in full, completed from reference TRBV11-2 and TRBJ2-3, reads EAGVAQSPRYKIIEKRQSVAFWCNPISGHATLYWYQQILGQGPKLLIQFQNNGVVDDSQLPKDRFSAERLKGVDSTLKIQPAKLEDSAVYLCASSFEGTGGDTQYFGPGTRLTVL.

The chain recombines TRBV6-2 or TRBV6-3 with TRBJ1-5, with D unresolved. The CDR3 runs 14 residues. Trimming left V 5 bases short and J 11 bases short, with 19 bases between. CDR1 is MNHEY, CDR2 SVGEGT, per germline. For the CDR3, the DNA is TGTGCCAGCAGTCCCAAGATACGGAGCTCGACCCAGCATTTT. This sequence encodes CASSPKIRSSTQHF.

This clone was found a few times. The chain employs TRBV6-5 and TRBJ2-7; 7 nucleotides line up with TRBD2. The CDR3 runs 13 residues. V gave up 6 bases and J gave up 3 bases; unmatched junction bases: 5. Germline CDR1 reads MNHEY; CDR2 reads SVGAGI. The CDR3 loop is CASSPGGDYEQYF. The CDR3 region has the DNA TGTGCCAGCAGCCCGGGGGGAGACTACGAGCAGTACTTC.

The chain uses TRBV6-5 and TRBJ1-2, with 7 bases identical to TRBD1. The germline V gene has CDR1 MNHEY and CDR2 SVGAGI. The CDR3 sequence is 14 residues long. J gave up 8 bases and V 6 bases, and 12 bases lay outside the gene matches. The CDR3 DNA sequence: TGTGCCAGCAGCTATCGGACAGGCCCGGGGGGCTACACCTTC. Encoded protein: CASSYRTGPGGYTF.

This clone turned up a few times. The J gene is TRBJ2-7, the V gene TRBV6-5, with D maybe TRBD2 (7 bases). CDR1 is MNHEY, CDR2 SVGAGI, per germline. The CDR3 spans 15 residues. V was pared by 2 bases and J by 5 bases, with 16 bases between. This chain's CDR3 is CASSYGGAGRDEQYF. The DNA of the CDR3 is TGTGCCAGCAGTTACGGGGGGGCAGGTAGAGACGAGCAGTACTTC.

The rearrangement joins TRBV2 to TRBJ1-5, with 7 bases that match TRBD1. This CDR3 comprises 14 residues. The V and J ends lost 4 bases and 7 bases, in that order; junction bases with no gene match: 7. Germline V gives CDR1 SNHLY, CDR2 FYNNEI. The CDR3 here is CASSVYRGGQPQHF. The CDR3, as DNA: TGTGCCAGCAGTGTGTACAGGGGTGGGCAGCCCCAGCATTTT.

The genes are TRBV7-9 and TRBJ1-3; no definite D call. V was cut by 1 base and J by 4 bases, with 14 bases left in between. The germline V gene encodes CDR1 SEHNR and CDR2 FQNEAQ (reference sequence). The CDR3 runs to 16 residues. DNA of the CDR3: TGTGCCAGCAGCTTAGAGGCCACTCCGGGGGGAAACACCATATATTTT. Amino acids: CASSLEATPGGNTIYF. The variable domain in full, with the rest retrieved from reference TRBV7-9 and TRBJ1-3, is DTGVSQNPRHKITKRGQNVTFRCDPISEHNRLYWYRQTLGQGPEFLTYFQNEAQLEKSRLLSDRFSAERPKGSFSTLEIQRTEQGDSAMYLCASSLEATPGGNTIYFGEGSWLTVV.

This clone appeared once. CDR3 sequence: CASSQAQGLTQFF. In nucleotides, the CDR3 is TGTGCCAGCAGCCAAGCCCAAGGACTAACGCAGTTCTTC. The J gene is TRBJ2-1, the V gene TRBV3-1 (or the pseudogene TRBV3-2), with D tentatively TRBD2 (6 bases). Germline assignment: CDR1 LGHDT and CDR2 YNNKEL (reference sequence). The CDR3 covers 13 residues. The ends were cut back, 1 base at V and 12 bases at J, with 13 bases in the middle.

The chain carries TRBV18 and TRBJ2-1; TRBD1 matches at 11 bases. This CDR3 comprises 13 residues. The V gene's germline CDR1 is KGHSH and CDR2 LQKENI. The V gene end was trimmed by 5 bases and the J gene end by 8 bases; junction bases not matched to a gene: 2. The CDR3 DNA is TGTGCCAGCTCATTGGGACAGGGGGATGAGCAGTTCTTC. Its protein is CASSLGQGDEQFF.

The gene calls are TRBV6-6 and TRBJ1-6, with 10 bases aligning to TRBD1. CDR1 is MNHNY and CDR2 is SVGAGI in the germline V gene (reference sequence). The CDR3 is made up of 14 amino acids. V lost 5 bases, J lost 6 bases, and 1 base stayed unmatched. CDR3 region: CASSRDRGNSPLHF. In DNA, the CDR3 is TGTGCCAGCAGTCGGGACAGGGGTAATTCACCCCTCCACTTT.

This clone turned up a few times. The chain joins TRBV25-1 to TRBJ1-2; D remains ambiguous. This CDR3 has 12 amino acids. The germline V and J ends were trimmed by 6 bases and 8 bases, with 13 bases remaining between them. CDR1 and CDR2 from the germline V gene are MGHDK and SYGVNS. The CDR3 region has the DNA TGTGCCAGCAGGACGGAGGGTAGCGGCTACACCTTC. Its translation is CASRTEGSGYTF.

Remarks on this clone: One end of the junction varies from germline; a read error may be responsible. V and J are TRBV2 and TRBJ1-1; 12 nucleotides align to TRBD1. This CDR3 is built from 13 residues. Germline assignment: CDR1 SNHLY and CDR2 FYNNEI. The CDR3 reads CASSGWDRGPPLF. CDR3 DNA sequence: TGTGCCAGCAGTGGTTGGGACAGGGGGCCTCCCCTCTTT.

The rearrangement joins TRBV2 to TRBJ1-2; 7 bases align to TRBD1. The V and J ends lost 6 bases and 4 bases, in that order; junction bases with no gene match: 8. Looked up from germline, CDR1 is SNHLY and CDR2 is FYNNEI. The CDR3 consists of 14 residues. The CDR3 bases are TGTGCCAGCAGGGCACAGGGGCAAGTCTATGGCTACACCTTC. Translation gives CASRAQGQVYGYTF.

This clone was seen more than once but under ten times. This chain links TRBV10-2 with TRBJ1-5; D call uncertain. Germline CDR1 reads WSHSY; CDR2 reads SAAADI. The CDR3 covers 12 residues. Trimming removed 7 bases from V and 6 bases from J, with 10 bases in between. The CDR3 spells CASTGVGQPQHF. For the CDR3, the DNA is TGCGCCAGCACCGGGGTCGGTCAGCCCCAGCATTTT.

The rearrangement links TRBV15 to TRBJ1-2; D remains ambiguous. The CDR3 runs to 17 residues. Germline-derived CDR1 and CDR2 are LNHNV and YYDKDF (reference sequence). Trimming pared 4 bases from V and 2 bases from J, leaving 20 bases between. The CDR3 bases are TGTGCCACCAGCACACCATCGGGTGGGTTGCGGAACTATGGCTACACCTTC. Its translation is CATSTPSGGLRNYGYTF.